The 5 T cell receptor beta chains reported below all come from one sample, sequenced in a study of T cell responses to AZD1222 COVID-19 vaccine. The repertoire was sequenced with immunoSEQ multiplex PCR; TCRdb's copy has only in-frame clones and lacks some. The table records 95,000 or so clones, less than 90% of them present only once. Sequencing was performed on peripheral blood, taken on day 0 of AZD1222 vaccination. The receptors originated from an adult in good health.

This CDR3 reads CASSQDMGEQYF. The DNA for the CDR3 is TGTGCCAGCAGCCAGGACATGGGGGAGCAGTACTTC. J is TRBJ2-7 and V is TRBV7-8; D possibly corresponds to TRBD1 (5 bases). V was cut by 5 bases and J by 7 bases, with 12 bases left in between. The germline gives CDR1 SGHVS, CDR2 FQNEAQ. The CDR3 is made up of 12 amino acids.

The gene calls are TRBV28 and TRBJ1-6; D remains ambiguous. Trimming cost V 5 bases and J 15 bases, with 14 bases left between them. The CDR3 sequence is 12 residues long. Germline CDR1 is MDHEN and CDR2 is SYDVKM. CDR3 nucleotides: TGTGCCAGCAGTCACCCCTTGCAGAACCTCCACTTT. Encoded protein: CASSHPLQNLHF.

The chain has TRBV4-3 and TRBJ1-2; D gene uncertain. CDR3 length equals 13 residues. The germline V gene has CDR1 LGHNA and CDR2 YSLEER. With 0 bases removed from V and 5 bases from J, the gap between germline ends came to 7 bases. The chain's CDR3 is CASSQEAGYGYTF. CDR3 DNA sequence: TGCGCCAGCAGCCAAGAAGCCGGATATGGCTACACCTTC.

This clone was counted only a few times. The chain joins TRBV5-1 to TRBJ1-3, with a tentative D call TRBD1 (5 bases). CDR3 size: 15 residues. Germline V gives CDR1 SGHRS, CDR2 YFSETQ. The ends were cut back, 4 bases at V and 2 bases at J, with 13 bases in the middle. The CDR3, as DNA: TGCGCCAGCAGCGAACACGGGGCTGCTGGAAACACCATATATTTT. The encoded protein is CASSEHGAAGNTIYF.

This clone was recorded once. V is TRBV11-2 and J is TRBJ1-1, with D maybe TRBD1 (5 bases). Germline V lookup: CDR1 SGHAT, CDR2 FQNNGV. Trimming took 1 base from V and 4 from J, leaving 10 bases between them. This CDR3 comprises 14 residues. The DNA of the CDR3 is TGTGCCAGCAGCTTAGGCGGGGGGACCACTGAAGCTTTCTTT. It specifies CASSLGGGTTEAFF.